This TCR beta chain was identified in a study of T cell responses to AZD1222 COVID-19 vaccine. Study in general: Some second doses came at about 4 weeks and others at about 12 weeks; these were pooled. Notes on the study in general: Seropositivity was recorded at baseline in only 6 or 7 AZD1222 recipients. With dominance at 160-218 and 743-854, vaccine-associated CD4 TCRs spanned spike. Donors were chiefly white British, with a greater number of females, and clonal diversity was perhaps underestimated.

This clone has more than one count but fewer than ten. The antigen is not known. V gave up 3 bases and J gave up 8 bases, with 10 bases separating them. Germline V gene lookup returns CDR1 DFQATT and CDR2 SNEGSKA (reference sequence). This CDR3 is 11 amino acids long. Sequencing was performed with immunoSEQ multiplex PCR; in TCRdb, only in-frame clones are kept and a portion is missing. Of 75,000 to 85,000 clones in the sample, around nine tenths were seen once. Sequences were derived from peripheral blood, sampled on day 0 of AZD1222 vaccination. The TCR originated in an adult in good health. The V gene is TRBV20-1, the J gene TRBJ1-2; D call uncertain. The CDR3 DNA is TGCAGTGCTAGGAACGGCCTAGGCTACACCTTC. The encoded protein is CSARNGLGYTF.